This section outlines one T cell receptor beta chain sequence together with its context. There is no known antigen for this receptor. Within one base of it there is no much larger clone, and no base qualities were kept. Enrolling through a virtual design, the prospective study's participants ranged in age from roughly 18 to 95 years and lived across roughly 24 United States geographic areas. To assign participants to cohorts, the prospective study relied on clinical history that participants themselves reported in a screening survey and a study questionnaire. Recovered participants in ImmuneRACE Cohort 3 were defined by two consecutive negative NP/OP PCR tests, clearance by a healthcare professional, or resolution of symptoms. In the prospective study, whole blood, serum and a nasopharyngeal or oropharyngeal swab were collected from each participant by mobile phlebotomists. Additional blood draws and questionnaires over an approximately two-month period could optionally be provided by prospective study participants. Before DNA extraction, prospective study blood samples were shipped either frozen or at room temperature.

The CDR3 contains 16 residues, cysteine and phenylalanine counted. Of all the DNA, just the CDR3 is kept, 48 bases in frame from base 1. After removal of 6 bases from V and 5 bases from J, the junction retains 9 bases not matched to a gene. CDR1 and CDR2, per the germline V gene, are ENHRY and SYGVKD. This record comes from a study of blood T cell repertoires in COVID-19 (dated by TCRdb to the early 2020s). Looking at the study overall: Samples covering the acute and convalescent phases of COVID-19 were provided by collaborators in the United States, Italy and Spain. The material from the prospective study consisted of cDNA or gDNA derived from T cells, B-cell-depleted T cells, or PBMCs. Deeply sampled blood TCRbeta repertoires from subjects exposed to, actively infected with, or recovered from COVID-19 were included in the dataset. The repertoires were released in a freely available public database meant as a resource for research on the immune response to SARS-CoV-2. Samples came from the ongoing ImmuneRACE study (first 160 participants) plus 1,254 subjects from 6 global collaborators. Nearly every sample came with metadata listing a de-identified subject ID, COVID-19 status, age in years and sex. Where available, HLA class I and class II types were obtained from metadata supplied by the sample provider rather than from assay-based typing. The research as a whole found: How much clinical and demographic metadata was included differed by source and by participant, and the metadata was provided uncurated.

TCRbeta CDR3 regions were amplified from genomic DNA by means of the immunoSEQ Assay, a bias-controlled multiplex PCR. From the authors' description of their analysis: Nucleated cell counts per sample were estimated from amplification of reference gene primers within the assay. To quantify the absolute abundance of each unique TCRbeta CDR3 rearrangement, sequence reads were collapsed and filtered. For each sample, productive Simpson clonality was calculated as the square root of Simpson's diversity index over productive rearrangements. TCRdb mirrors the immuneACCESS table, restricted to in-frame sequences. Some clones are absent from its copies; in checked studies, under half trace to an unresolved V gene, and the reason for the others is unknown. V, J and clone size are taken as reported in that table, and D and trimming were inferred from the DNA itself. This sample gives around 180,000 clones in total; roughly 83% of them show up just once. The top ten clones comprise about 9.6% of the sample.

Source material: PBMCs or T cells enriched from blood (not recorded which). The rearrangement combines TRBV10-3 with TRBJ2-2; 10 bases in the middle match TRBD1. The sequence came from a woman aged 30 to 39 who had recovered from COVID-19. The CDR3 amino acid sequence is: CAIRGSGTGVTGELFF. The nucleotides are TGTGCCATCAGGGGATCCGGGACAGGGGTTACCGGGGAGCTGTTTTTT.